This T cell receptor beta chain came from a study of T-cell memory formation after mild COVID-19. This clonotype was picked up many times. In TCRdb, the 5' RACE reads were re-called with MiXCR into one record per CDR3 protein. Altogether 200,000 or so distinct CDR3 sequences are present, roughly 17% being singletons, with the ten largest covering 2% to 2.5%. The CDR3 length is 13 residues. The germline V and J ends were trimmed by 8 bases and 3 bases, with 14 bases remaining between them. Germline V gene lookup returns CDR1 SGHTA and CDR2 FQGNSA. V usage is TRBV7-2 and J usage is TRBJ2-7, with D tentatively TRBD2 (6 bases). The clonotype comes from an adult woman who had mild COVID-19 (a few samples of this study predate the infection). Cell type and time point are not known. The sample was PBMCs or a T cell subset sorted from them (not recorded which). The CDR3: CASARGTFYEQYF. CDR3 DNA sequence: TGTGCCAGCGCTCGCGGGACTTTCTACGAGCAGTACTTC.